The 10 T cell receptor beta chains below come from one sample, sequenced in a study of blood T cell repertoires in COVID-19. Profiled with immunoSEQ multiplex PCR; TCRdb holds only in-frame clones, not every one. The sample lists over 80,000 clones, nearly 90% seen once, with approximately 8.9% in the top ten. The sample comprised peripheral blood. These receptor sequences come from a man between 50 and 59 years old with acute or convalescent COVID-19.

The chain employs TRBV29-1 and TRBJ2-1; 15 bases align to TRBD2. CDR1 is SQVTM, CDR2 ANQGSEA, per germline. The ends lost 6 bases at V and 12 bases at J; junction bases unmatched: 9. The CDR3 is 14 residues long. CDR3 amino acids: CSVRGTSGGSPQFF. CDR3 DNA: TGCAGCGTCCGCGGGACTAGCGGGGGGTCCCCGCAGTTCTTC.

The chain is built from TRBV28 and TRBJ1-1, with D possibly TRBD1 on 6 matching bases. The CDR3 spans 13 residues. V was trimmed by 7 bases and J by 3 bases, leaving 12 bases between them. Germline values: CDR1 MDHEN, CDR2 SYDVKM. The DNA for the CDR3 is TGTGCCAGCAAGCCGGGACATGACACTGAAGCTTTCTTT. It yields the protein CASKPGHDTEAFF.

This sequence joins TRBV5-4 and TRBJ2-1; 11 bases align to TRBD2. This CDR3 comprises 19 residues. V was pared by 4 bases and J by 6 bases, with 18 bases of the junction left unmatched. Germline V gene lookup returns CDR1 SGHNT and CDR2 YYREEE (reference sequence). The CDR3 loop is CASSRSTSGVPRLFNEQFF. The DNA of the CDR3 is TGTGCCAGCAGCCGATCGACTAGCGGGGTTCCCCGTCTTTTCAATGAGCAGTTCTTC.

The V and J genes are TRBV6-1 and TRBJ2-2; 7 bases align to TRBD1. Trimming removed 0 bases from V and 7 bases from J; junction bases left unmatched: 8. This CDR3 is built from 16 residues. The germline gives CDR1 MNHNS, CDR2 SASEGT. CDR3 nucleotide sequence: TGTGCCAGCAGTGAAGCGATGGCAAGGGACAGCGGGGAGCTGTTTTTT. This codes for CASSEAMARDSGELFF.

V and J are TRBV10-2 and TRBJ2-3, with 10 bases fitting TRBD2. V was clipped by 6 bases and J by 2 bases; unmatched bases: 5. Germline CDR1 WSHSY, CDR2 SAAADI. The CDR3 length is 15 residues. CDR3 in DNA: TGCGCCAGCAGAGCTAGCGGGGGTATCACAGATACGCAGTATTTT. Translation: CASRASGGITDTQYF.

This chain's CDR3 is CASRRRARYGYTF. As DNA, the CDR3 is TGCGCCAGCCGGAGGAGGGCCCGCTATGGCTACACCTTC. The V and J genes are TRBV10-1 and TRBJ1-2; no clear D gene. The CDR3 consists of 13 residues. V gave up 8 bases and J gave up 4 bases, with 14 bases separating them. From germline, CDR1 is WNHNN and CDR2 SYGVQD (reference sequence).

This rearrangement joins TRBV18 to TRBJ2-1; tentatively, D is TRBD1 (6 bases). CDR1 KGHSH and CDR2 LQKENI come from the germline V gene. CDR3 length equals 12 residues. Trimming took off 8 bases at V and 5 bases at J, with 10 bases between the two ends. CDR3 coding DNA: TGTGCCAGCGGGGGCCAAAACAATGAGCAGTTCTTC. Amino acid sequence: CASGGQNNEQFF.

The chain carries TRBV15 and TRBJ1-5, with TRBD1 matching 9 bases. With 2 bases clipped from V and 5 bases from J, the junction kept 7 bases outside the gene matches. This CDR3 spans 16 amino acids. CDR1 LNHNV and CDR2 YYDKDF come from the germline V gene (reference sequence). The CDR3 DNA follows: TGTGCCACCAGCAGATCCCCGGGGACAGGGCATCAGCCCCAGCATTTT. The encoded protein is CATSRSPGTGHQPQHF.

The count of this clone is one. The CDR3 region has the DNA TGTGCCAGCAGCTTAGATTCGCGGCTAGCGGGGAACAATGAGCAGTTCTTC. Protein sequence: CASSLDSRLAGNNEQFF. The rearrangement joins TRBV7-9 to TRBJ2-1, with 9 positions matching TRBD2. Germline CDR1 reads SEHNR; CDR2 reads FQNEAQ (reference sequence). With 1 base clipped from V and 5 bases from J, the junction kept 9 bases outside the gene matches. The CDR3 sequence is 17 residues long.

V gene TRBV2 combines with J gene TRBJ1-1; TRBD1 matches at 9 bases. This CDR3 comprises 14 residues. Germline CDR1 reads SNHLY; CDR2 reads FYNNEI. Unmatched junction bases numbered 4, after V lost 8 bases and J lost 0 bases. The CDR3 is CASDGQGMNTEAFF. In DNA form, the CDR3 reads TGTGCCAGCGACGGACAGGGGATGAACACTGAAGCTTTCTTT.